This TCR beta chain was sequenced for a study of T-cell memory formation after mild COVID-19 (dated by TCRdb to 2020 to 2022). About the investigation overall: Most TCR sequence clusters were specific to one of the two donors. In a couple of donors, T-cell clones that expanded and contracted after mild COVID-19 were followed by sequencing TCRalpha and TCRbeta repertoires longitudinally. The cohort was made up of two young adult volunteers, one female and one male, who were previously healthy.

Study-wide findings and limitations: Clones that contracted from day 15 to 85 showed balanced CD4/CD8 phenotypes, whereas a second wave of clones that expanded from day 15 to 37 leaned towards CD4+. Whether the second-wave clones peaking on day 37 were SARS-CoV-2 specific was not confirmed. Only a couple of mild cases were covered in the study, and larger cohorts including severe cases with pre-infection samples were considered necessary. Contracting CD4+ clones were found mainly in CM and EM memory subsets, while CD8+ clones were enriched in EMRA. Some responding clones were detected in pre-infection memory, which suggested that pre-existing cross-reactive memory T cells had joined the SARS-CoV-2 response.

These reads were obtained on an Illumina NovaSeq 6000. Using 5'RACE with constant-segment primers, TCRalpha and TCRbeta cDNA libraries were constructed, with sample barcodes and unique molecular identifiers added in the process. RNA was extracted from every sample with Trizol reagent. Amplification of the libraries took two PCR steps, and the second step added a second sample barcode plus Illumina TruSeq adapters. Sequencing of the libraries was done on an Illumina NovaSeq, producing 2 x 150 bp paired-end reads. Processing in the source paper ran as follows. With migec v1.2.7, reads were demultiplexed and then collapsed into UMI-guided consensus sequences. Using mixcr v2.1.11, UMI consensuses were aligned to TRA and TRB V and J templates and then assembled into clonotypes. A clonotype was counted as expanded or contracted only if both edgeR and NoisET called the change significant, with noise models trained on biological replicates. For edgeR calls, a false discovery rate-adjusted p below 0.01 and a log2 fold-change threshold of 1 were applied. As an exploratory analysis of dynamics, PCA with hierarchical clustering was applied to max-normalized trajectories of the 1000 most abundant clonotypes. Separately sequenced CD4+ and CD8+ repertoires were used to assign a CD4 or CD8 phenotype to each responding clone. TCRdb took the public reads, trimmed them with fastp at Q25, ran MiXCR for clone calling and kept in-frame beta chains. Duplicate CDR3 protein sequences are folded into a single record with the most common DNA and genes. The V and J calls were not made by the authors but by TCRdb's processing. The sample data list approximately 180,000 distinct CDR3 sequences, and about a sixth of these were observed just once. Approximately 2% of the sample lies in the top ten.

CDR1 DFQATT and CDR2 SNEGSKA are derived from the germline V gene (reference sequence). A distance of 23 bases separates the germline ends of V and J, which lose 3 bases and 6 bases respectively. The CDR3 contains 16 residues, cysteine and phenylalanine counted. The kept DNA is CDR3 alone, 48 bases in frame from the first base. This clonotype was detected only a few times. No cognate antigen has been identified for it. It has no much larger one-base neighbor in the sample; base qualities were not kept. PBMCs were isolated by Ficoll-Paque density gradient centrifugation. The chain was built from TRBV20-1 and TRBJ1-2, with TRBD1 tentatively as D gene (5 bases match). This receptor was obtained from an adult woman who had mild COVID-19 (a few samples of this study predate the infection). The sample titles of this study are shuffled in the database, so cell type and time point are left out; the donor was told from shared clones. Sample: PBMCs or a T cell subset sorted from them (not recorded which). The CDR3 here reads CSARGSRDGVSHGYTF. The bases are TGCAGTGCTAGGGGCTCCAGGGACGGCGTGAGCCATGGCTACACCTTC.